The next 27 T cell receptor beta chains were all read from a single sample in a study of blood T cell repertoires in COVID-19. Clones were sequenced by immunoSEQ multiplex PCR, and TCRdb holds only the in-frame ones, with some missing. This table has some 99,000 clones, less than 85% appearing once. The sample consisted of peripheral blood. The receptors were sampled from a human donor in a cohort sampled during active or convalescent COVID-19.

The V call is TRBV7-2, the J call TRBJ2-1; 8 bases match TRBD2. The CDR3 runs 15 residues. The J segment lost 7 bases and the V segment lost 1 base, leaving 6 bases of the junction unmatched. Germline V CDR1 and CDR2: SGHTA, FQGNSA. The chain's CDR3 is CASSLVGGARNEQFF. The CDR3 coding sequence is TGTGCCAGCAGCTTAGTCGGGGGGGCCCGAAATGAGCAGTTCTTC.

This clone was found once. The V call is TRBV29-1, the J call TRBJ2-7; TRBD2 agrees at 8 bases. The germline gives CDR1 SQVTM, CDR2 ANQGSEA. The CDR3 extends over 15 amino acids. V shed 7 bases, J shed 6 bases, and the junction held 17 bases outside the gene matches. Here the CDR3 DNA reads TGCAGCGCAAAACCCGCGGGAGGTGCCATTGTCGAGCAGTACTTC. Its protein product is CSAKPAGGAIVEQYF.

This chain links TRBV28 with TRBJ2-2; possibly TRBD2 for D (6 bases). Between the trimmed V and J ends, which lost 5 bases and 2 bases, there was a span of 18 bases. The CDR3 is 17 amino acids. The germline CDR1 and CDR2 sequences are MDHEN and SYDVKM. The CDR3 reads CASSLTLASANTGELFF. In nucleotides, the CDR3 is TGTGCCAGCAGTCTAACCCTGGCTAGCGCCAACACCGGGGAGCTGTTTTTT.

J is TRBJ2-4 and V is TRBV19; the D gene is possibly TRBD2 (6 bases). Between the trimmed V and J ends, which lost 9 bases and 6 bases, there was a span of 9 bases. Germline CDR1 LNHDA, CDR2 SQIVND (reference sequence). This CDR3 has 11 residues. This chain's CDR3 is CASREANIQYF. For the CDR3, the DNA is TGTGCCAGCAGGGAGGCAAACATTCAGTACTTC.

The chain is built from TRBV2 and TRBJ2-5; tentatively, D is TRBD2 (6 bases). The CDR3 loop spans 14 amino acids. The V end lost 8 bases, the J end lost 3 bases, and 16 bases lay between the germline ends. The germline V gene encodes CDR1 SNHLY and CDR2 FYNNEI. CDR3 nucleotides: TGTGCCAGCCTGCGGGACGGGGGAGAAGAGACCCAGTACTTC. It codes for CASLRDGGEETQYF.

The rearrangement joins TRBV3-1 (or the pseudogene TRBV3-2) to TRBJ2-4; tentative D call: TRBD1 (6 bases). The germline V gene encodes CDR1 LGHDT and CDR2 YNNKEL (reference sequence). The V gene lost 4 bases and the J gene lost 0 bases, with 16 bases spanning the gap. The CDR3 has 17 amino acids. CDR3 protein: CASSLKGTRIAKNIQYF. The DNA of the CDR3 is TGTGCCAGCAGCCTCAAGGGGACACGCATAGCCAAAAACATTCAGTACTTC.

The J gene is TRBJ2-6, the V gene TRBV4-3; D is unresolved. The CDR3 runs 15 residues. Trimming removed 3 bases from V and 2 bases from J, with 8 bases in between. CDR1 is LGHNA and CDR2 is YSLEER in the germline V gene. The DNA for the CDR3 is TGCGCCAGCAGCCACTCACTTCCTGGGGCCAACGTCCTGACTTTC. It yields the protein CASSHSLPGANVLTF.

CDR3 loop: CASSKRSGNIQYF. CDR3 bases: TGCGCCAGCAGCAAACGATCGGGAAACATTCAGTACTTC. J is TRBJ2-4 and V is TRBV5-1, with no clear D. Trimming stripped 4 bases from V and 6 bases from J, with 11 bases between. This CDR3 spans 13 amino acids. Looked up from germline, CDR1 is SGHRS and CDR2 is YFSETQ.

This clone was seen more than once but under ten times. The CDR3 is CASGGSFYEQYF. As DNA, the CDR3 is TGTGCCAGTGGGGGGTCTTTCTACGAGCAGTACTTC. This chain joins TRBV19 and TRBJ2-7; D is possibly TRBD2 (6 bases). Germline assignment: CDR1 LNHDA and CDR2 SQIVND (reference sequence). Trimming took off 8 bases at V and 3 bases at J, with 11 bases between the two ends. The CDR3 contains 12 residues.

V and J are TRBV18 and TRBJ2-2; 10 bases are a match to TRBD2. J gave up 2 bases and V 4 bases, and 10 bases lay outside the gene matches. Germline lookup yields CDR1 KGHSH and CDR2 LQKENI. This CDR3 spans 18 amino acids. In DNA form, the CDR3 reads TGTGCCAGCTCACGTTCCGGAAGCGGGAGGGCCAACACCGGGGAGCTGTTTTTT. It is translated as CASSRSGSGRANTGELFF. Drawing the rest from reference TRBV18 and TRBJ2-2, the complete variable domain is NAGVMQNPRHLVRRRGQEARLRCSPMKGHSHVYWYRQLPEEGLKFMVYLQKENIIDESGMPKERFSAEFPKEGPSILRIQQVVRGDSAAYFCASSRSGSGRANTGELFFGEGSRLTVL.

This sequence joins TRBV7-2 and TRBJ1-5; no firm D call. Trimming shortened V by 3 bases and J by 0 bases, and 6 bases separated the two germline ends. Per the germline V gene, CDR1 is SGHTA and CDR2 is FQGNSA. The CDR3 spans 14 residues. CDR3 DNA: TGTGCCAGCAGCTTGTCGAGTAGCAATCAGCCCCAGCATTTT. Translated, it gives CASSLSSSNQPQHF. The full variable domain, in which reference TRBV7-2 and TRBJ1-5 provide the parts outside the CDR3, is GAGVSQSPSNKVTEKGKDVELRCDPISGHTALYWYRQSLGQGLEFLIYFQGNSAPDKSGLPSDRFSAERTGGSVSTLTIQRTQQEDSAVYLCASSLSSSNQPQHFGDGTRLSIL.

This clone was seen only a few times. V usage is TRBV2 and J usage is TRBJ1-5; TRBD1 agrees at 8 bases. V shed 5 bases and J 3 bases; nucleotides not matched to a gene: 6. From germline, CDR1 is SNHLY and CDR2 FYNNEI. The CDR3 length is 15 residues. As DNA, the CDR3 is TGTGCCAGCAGTACCCGGACAGGGCCCAATCAGCCCCAGCATTTT. It is translated as CASSTRTGPNQPQHF.

The gene calls are TRBV5-1 and TRBJ2-1; 12 nucleotides align to TRBD2. The CDR3 totals 18 residues. Germline CDR1 reads SGHRS; CDR2 reads YFSETQ. Trimming removed 2 bases from V and 3 bases from J; junction bases left unmatched: 9. The CDR3 sequence is CASSFLAGGTNVYNEQFF. CDR3 nucleotides: TGCGCCAGCAGCTTCCTAGCGGGAGGGACCAACGTCTACAATGAGCAGTTCTTC.

The V gene is TRBV6-5, the J gene TRBJ2-1, with D tentatively TRBD2 (5 bases). Trimming took 6 bases from V and 0 from J, leaving 9 bases between them. The CDR3 extends over 14 amino acids. Germline V gives CDR1 MNHEY, CDR2 SVGAGI. This chain's CDR3 is CASSPGLSYNEQFF. CDR3 DNA: TGTGCCAGCAGCCCCGGACTCTCCTACAATGAGCAGTTCTTC.

This sequence joins TRBV2 and TRBJ2-7, with TRBD2 matching 13 bases. The CDR3 sequence is 14 residues long. CDR1 is SNHLY and CDR2 is FYNNEI in the germline V gene. J gave up 4 bases and V 6 bases, and 3 bases lay outside the gene matches. The CDR3 sequence: CASRGLAGRYEQYF. The CDR3 coding sequence is TGTGCCAGCAGGGGACTAGCGGGACGGTACGAGCAGTACTTC. The entire variable domain, with the rest obtained from reference TRBV2 and TRBJ2-7, is as follows: EPEVTQTPSHQVTQMGQEVILRCVPISNHLYFYWYRQILGQKVEFLVSFYNNEISEKSEIFDDQFSVERPDGSNFTLKIRSTKLEDSAMYFCASRGLAGRYEQYFGPGTRLTVT.

This clone is a singleton in its sample. The chain couples TRBV7-9 to TRBJ2-1; D is possibly TRBD2 (6 bases). The CDR3 length is 11 residues. V lost 7 bases and J 13 bases, leaving 14 bases between the germline ends. CDR1 is SEHNR, CDR2 FQNEAQ, per germline (reference sequence). CDR3 residues: CASTLTGDQFF. CDR3 bases: TGTGCCAGCACCCTAACGGGGGATCAGTTCTTC.

This sequence joins TRBV18 and TRBJ2-7; the D gene is possibly TRBD1 (6 bases). Trimming shortened V by 4 bases and J by 2 bases, and 9 bases separated the two germline ends. The CDR3 extends over 13 amino acids. CDR1 is KGHSH and CDR2 is LQKENI in the germline V gene. The CDR3 coding sequence is TGTGCCAGCTCACAAACAGGGACCTACGAGCAGTACTTC. Protein sequence: CASSQTGTYEQYF.

The chain recombines TRBV18 with TRBJ1-3, with 10 bases fitting TRBD1. This CDR3 comprises 16 residues. Germline CDR1 is KGHSH and CDR2 is LQKENI. J gave up 4 bases and V 5 bases, and 8 bases lay outside the gene matches. The CDR3 is CASSRQGATGGNTIYF. CDR3 bases: TGTGCCAGCTCAAGACAGGGGGCAACGGGGGGAAACACCATATATTTT.

This chain joins TRBV5-8 and TRBJ2-1, with D maybe TRBD1 (6 bases). Germline values: CDR1 SGHTS, CDR2 YDEGEE. CDR3 length: 15 amino acids. Trimming pared 1 base from V and 0 bases from J, leaving 8 bases between. This CDR3 reads CASSLWDNSYNEQFF. The CDR3 DNA reads as TGTGCCAGCAGCTTGTGGGACAACTCCTACAATGAGCAGTTCTTC.

This chain links TRBV29-1 with TRBJ1-4; 12 positions agree with TRBD1. The J segment lost 3 bases and the V segment lost 4 bases, leaving 9 bases of the junction unmatched. The germline CDR1 and CDR2 sequences are SQVTM and ANQGSEA. This CDR3 comprises 17 residues. The CDR3 here is CSVVTRDRGLSNEKLFF. In nucleotides, the CDR3 is TGCAGCGTTGTGACCCGGGACAGGGGGCTGTCTAATGAAAAACTGTTTTTT. Full variable domain (remainder filled in from reference TRBV29-1 and TRBJ1-4): SAVISQKPSRDICQRGTSLTIQCQVDSQVTMMFWYRQQPGQSLTLIATANQGSEATYESGFVIDKFPISRPNLTFSTLTVSNMSPEDSSIYLCSVVTRDRGLSNEKLFFGSGTQLSVL.

This clone was detected only once. The junction and the germline gene differ at one end; a read error may be behind it. The chain combines TRBV5-1 with TRBJ1-1; TRBD1 aligns across 8 bases. Germline CDR1 and CDR2: SGHRS and YFSETQ. CDR3 length equals 16 residues. CDR3 DNA: TGCGCCAGCAGCTTACTTAACAGGGGGTTGAACTCTGAAGCTTTCTTT. Protein product: CASSLLNRGLNSEAFF.

This clone has only one observation. The chain couples TRBV2 to TRBJ2-2; D gene unclear. Deletions cut 7 bases from V and 2 bases from J, with 8 bases between. CDR1 is SNHLY and CDR2 is FYNNEI in the germline V gene. The CDR3 consists of 13 residues. CDR3 region: CASMAENTGELFF. In nucleotides, the CDR3 is TGTGCCAGCATGGCAGAAAACACCGGGGAGCTGTTTTTT.

The chain is built from TRBV3-1 (or the pseudogene TRBV3-2) and TRBJ2-2; D is ambiguous. Germline CDR1 is LGHDT and CDR2 is YNNKEL (reference sequence). The CDR3 has 12 residues. Trimming pared 6 bases from V and 1 base from J, leaving 3 bases between. The CDR3 coding sequence is TGTGCCAGCAGTAGGAACACCGGGGAGCTGTTTTTT. It codes for CASSRNTGELFF.

This clone has only one observation. DNA of the CDR3: TGTGCCAGCAGGCTACAGGGACCTGGAAACACCATATATTTT. It yields the protein CASRLQGPGNTIYF. The chain combines TRBV2 with TRBJ1-3, with a possible D match to TRBD1 (6 bases). The CDR3 totals 14 residues. Germline loops: CDR1 SNHLY, CDR2 FYNNEI. Trimming removed 6 bases at V and 2 bases at J, with 11 bases between.

This clone was counted a few times. The J gene is TRBJ1-5, the V gene TRBV7-6; D ambiguous. This CDR3 contains 13 residues. Germline CDR1 reads SGHVS; CDR2 reads FNYEAQ. V lost 1 base, J lost 6 bases, and 7 bases lay in between. The CDR3 loop is CASSLDPGQPQHF. CDR3 in DNA: TGTGCCAGCAGCTTAGATCCGGGTCAGCCCCAGCATTTT.

The J gene is TRBJ2-3, the V gene TRBV9, with 9 bases aligning to TRBD1. Losses at the gene ends were 8 bases for V and 4 bases for J; bases not matched to a gene: 11. Per germline, CDR1 SGDLS and CDR2 YYNGEE. This CDR3 contains 15 residues. In DNA, the CDR3 is TGTGCCAGTTCAAACCGGGACAGGGTCGCAGATACGCAGTATTTT. Translating gives CASSNRDRVADTQYF.

This clone was found once. This sequence joins TRBV7-9 and TRBJ2-1, with D possibly being TRBD2 (6 bases). CDR3 length: 14 amino acids. Germline V CDR1 and CDR2: SEHNR, FQNEAQ (reference sequence). Trimming stripped 7 bases from V and 6 bases from J, with 16 bases between. The CDR3 bases are TGTGCCAGCACCTCCCGGGACTTCTTCAATGAGCAGTTCTTC. Translating gives CASTSRDFFNEQFF.